This T cell receptor (beta chain) was documented in a study of blood T cell repertoires in COVID-19. CDR1 and CDR2 from the germline V gene are SGHRS and YFSETQ. V lost 7 bases to trimming and J lost 0 bases, with 9 bases between them. This CDR3 comprises 13 residues. Measured with immunoSEQ multiplex PCR; TCRdb has only the in-frame clones, and not every one. This repertoire shows some 330,000 clones, approximately 89% found once; its top ten account for roughly 1.9%. J is TRBJ2-3 and V is TRBV5-1; the D gene is possibly TRBD1 (5 bases). This sequence originates from a woman aged 25 to 45 with COVID-19, enrolled during active disease. Sequenced material: peripheral blood. CDR3 residues: CASWTHSTDTQYF. The CDR3 nucleotides read TGCGCCAGCTGGACACATAGCACAGATACGCAGTATTTT.